Listed here are 31 T cell receptor beta chains from one sample, sequenced in a study of beta chain features in type 1 diabetes. The sequenced template was cDNA made from the entire isolated RNA. Sequenced by immunoSEQ multiplex PCR; TCRdb stores in-frame clones only, minus some. The table shows fewer than 650,000 clones, with around 16% occurring only once. What was sequenced was naive CD4+ T cells from blood. These receptor sequences come from a man aged 18 to 30 in good health.

The V gene is TRBV5-1, the J gene TRBJ1-1, with D possibly being TRBD1 (5 bases). This CDR3 contains 15 residues. V lost 4 bases and J 2 bases, leaving 15 bases between the germline ends. Germline CDR1 is SGHRS and CDR2 is YFSETQ. The CDR3: CASSTSSGLNTEAFF. As DNA, the CDR3 is TGCGCCAGCAGCACGTCTTCAGGGCTTAACACTGAAGCTTTCTTT.

The chain employs TRBV9 and TRBJ1-5; 7 nucleotides align to TRBD1. The CDR3 is 14 residues long. V lost 6 bases, J lost 4 bases, and 7 bases stayed unmatched. Looked up from germline, CDR1 is SGDLS and CDR2 is YYNGEE. The CDR3 region has the DNA TGTGCCAGCAACCAGGGGGGGTTGAATCAGCCCCAGCATTTT. Encoded protein: CASNQGGLNQPQHF. Variable domain in full (rest from reference TRBV9 and TRBJ1-5): DSGVTQTPKHLITATGQRVTLRCSPRSGDLSVYWYQQSLDQGLQFLIQYYNGEERAKGNILERFSAQQFPDLHSELNLSSLELGDSALYFCASNQGGLNQPQHFGDGTRLSIL.

The CDR3 is CASRETGGRTEAFF. The CDR3 DNA sequence: TGTGCCAGCAGAGAGACAGGGGGTCGCACTGAAGCTTTCTTT. The chain couples TRBV7-2 to TRBJ1-1, with TRBD1 matching 9 bases. The CDR3 is 14 residues long. V was clipped by 6 bases and J by 4 bases; unmatched bases: 6. Germline V gives CDR1 SGHTA, CDR2 FQGNSA.

The genes are TRBV2 and TRBJ2-7; 8 bases match TRBD1. The CDR3 contains 15 residues. The germline CDR1 and CDR2 sequences are SNHLY and FYNNEI. The junction had 12 bases not matched to a gene; V was cut back by 6 bases and J by 5 bases. The CDR3 DNA reads TGTGCCAGCAGACTGGACAGGGCCCTATTAAACGAGCAGTACTTC. Amino acids: CASRLDRALLNEQYF.

The chain combines TRBV23-1 with TRBJ1-4; TRBD1 might be the D (6 bases). TRBV23-1 falls under the ORF class, with uncertain function. Between the trimmed V and J ends, which lost 0 bases and 0 bases, there was a span of 11 bases. The CDR3 consists of 17 residues. The CDR3 DNA reads TGCGCCAGCAGTCAATCCGGACAGACAGCAACTAATGAAAAACTGTTTTTT. Translated: CASSQSGQTATNEKLFF.

This clone turned up a few times. The CDR3 reads CASSLMGQMHYTF. The CDR3 DNA reads TGCGCCAGCAGCTTGATGGGACAGATGCACTACACCTTC. The V gene is TRBV5-1, the J gene TRBJ1-2, with 7 bases matching TRBD1. The CDR3 has 13 amino acids. V was pared by 1 base and J by 10 bases, with 7 bases of the junction left unmatched. Germline values: CDR1 SGHRS, CDR2 YFSETQ.

The chain combines TRBV9 with TRBJ1-4; D not resolved. Trimming stripped 0 bases from V and 11 bases from J, with 8 bases between. Germline lookup yields CDR1 SGDLS and CDR2 YYNGEE. The CDR3 is made up of 12 amino acids. CDR3 amino acids: CASSVVGGKLFF. The CDR3 bases are TGTGCCAGCAGCGTAGTCGGAGGGAAACTGTTTTTT.

This clone was counted a few times. V usage is TRBV9 and J usage is TRBJ2-3; D unresolved. The ends were cut back, 3 bases at V and 6 bases at J, with 11 bases in the middle. The CDR3 covers 13 residues. CDR1 is SGDLS, CDR2 YYNGEE, per germline. This chain's CDR3 is CASSDSSMDTQYF. CDR3 sequence (DNA): TGTGCCAGCAGCGACTCTTCTATGGATACGCAGTATTTT.

The chain carries TRBV15 and TRBJ2-5; weak D call: TRBD2 (6 bases). Germline CDR1 reads LNHNV; CDR2 reads YYDKDF (reference sequence). The CDR3 loop spans 14 amino acids. Trimming stripped 6 bases from V and 0 bases from J, with 11 bases between. CDR3 DNA: TGTGCCACCAGGGAACGACTAGACCAAGAGACCCAGTACTTC. As protein: CATRERLDQETQYF.

V and J are TRBV4-1 and TRBJ2-7; D might be TRBD1 (6 bases). Germline V gene lookup returns CDR1 MGHRA and CDR2 YSYEKL. The V end was cut by 3 bases, the J end by 2 bases, with 14 bases between. This CDR3 spans 15 amino acids. CDR3 in DNA: TGCGCCAGCAGCCAGGAGAGACAGGCGCCCTACGAGCAGTACTTC. Translating gives CASSQERQAPYEQYF.

This clone was detected a few times. The gene calls are TRBV6-6 and TRBJ2-2; D may be TRBD2 (5 bases). CDR3 size: 14 residues. V dropped 8 bases and J dropped 5 bases, with 15 bases sitting between them. CDR1 and CDR2 (germline): MNHNY, SVGAGI (reference sequence). The CDR3 DNA follows: TGTGCCAGCTCACCCGTCGGGATAACCGGGGAGCTGTTTTTT. Its translation: CASSPVGITGELFF.

The J gene is TRBJ2-7, the V gene TRBV28; possibly TRBD1 for D (8 bases). CDR1 MDHEN and CDR2 SYDVKM come from the germline V gene. The CDR3 sequence is 16 residues long. Deletions cut 5 bases from V and 2 bases from J, with 19 bases between. For the CDR3, the DNA is TGTGCCAGCAGTGCATCGAGACAGGGGAGGGCCTACGAGCAGTACTTC. This encodes CASSASRQGRAYEQYF.

This chain joins TRBV19 and TRBJ1-5, with D unresolved. Trimming took off 3 bases at V and 3 bases at J, with 18 bases between the two ends. There are 17 residues in the CDR3. From germline, CDR1 is LNHDA and CDR2 SQIVND (reference sequence). This chain's CDR3 is CASSMGWQKKVNQPQHF. CDR3 coding DNA: TGTGCCAGTAGTATGGGATGGCAGAAAAAGGTCAATCAGCCCCAGCATTTT. Full variable domain (rest looked up from reference TRBV19 and TRBJ1-5): DGGITQSPKYLFRKEGQNVTLSCEQNLNHDAMYWYRQDPGQGLRLIYYSQIVNDFQKGDIAEGYSVSREKKESFPLTVTSAQKNPTAFYLCASSMGWQKKVNQPQHFGDGTRLSIL.

The J gene is TRBJ2-3, the V gene TRBV28; possibly TRBD2 for D (5 bases). The V and J ends lost 7 bases and 0 bases respectively, with 14 bases between them. CDR1 is MDHEN, CDR2 SYDVKM, per germline. This CDR3 has 15 amino acids. Here the CDR3 DNA reads TGTGCCAGCACCAAAGGGCGGGCTAGCACAGATACGCAGTATTTT. Residues: CASTKGRASTDTQYF. The whole variable domain, filled in from reference TRBV28 and TRBJ2-3, reads DVKVTQSSRYLVKRTGEKVFLECVQDMDHENMFWYRQDPGLGLRLIYFSYDVKMKEKGDIPEGYSVSREKKERFSLILESASTNQTSMYLCASTKGRASTDTQYFGPGTRLTVL.

The chain uses TRBV5-1 and TRBJ2-1; 7 nucleotides line up with TRBD2. The CDR3 consists of 19 residues. V shed 0 bases, J shed 8 bases, and the junction held 20 bases outside the gene matches. The germline V gene has CDR1 SGHRS and CDR2 YFSETQ. CDR3 sequence: CASSLAWTNRREFLDEQFF. As DNA, the CDR3 is TGCGCCAGCAGCTTGGCCTGGACTAATCGGCGGGAGTTCTTGGATGAGCAGTTCTTC.

This clone was seen more than once but under ten times. This chain connects TRBV4-1 to TRBJ1-1; 9 bases match TRBD1. Germline trimming cut 8 bases from V and 1 base from J; bases unmatched to any gene: 5. The CDR3 has 14 residues. Germline V gene sequence: CDR1 MGHRA, CDR2 YSYEKL. CDR3 protein: CASALTGGNTEAFF. The CDR3 DNA reads TGCGCCAGCGCCTTGACAGGGGGGAACACTGAAGCTTTCTTT.

There are a few counts of this clone. The chain recombines TRBV7-2 with TRBJ2-7; D is perhaps TRBD1 or TRBD2 (5 bases each). The CDR3 contains 12 residues. Germline assignment: CDR1 SGHTA and CDR2 FQGNSA. V was cut by 4 bases and J by 5 bases, with 9 bases left in between. Here the CDR3 DNA reads TGTGCCAGCAGCTACAGGAGGAACGAGCAGTACTTC. Translation gives CASSYRRNEQYF. Complete variable domain (other parts from reference TRBV7-2 and TRBJ2-7): GAGVSQSPSNKVTEKGKDVELRCDPISGHTALYWYRQSLGQGLEFLIYFQGNSAPDKSGLPSDRFSAERTGGSVSTLTIQRTQQEDSAVYLCASSYRRNEQYFGPGTRLTVT.

The chain employs TRBV7-2 and TRBJ1-5; D is perhaps TRBD1 (5 bases). CDR3 length: 17 residues. CDR1 SGHTA and CDR2 FQGNSA come from the germline V gene. The ends were cut back, 1 base at V and 1 base at J, with 14 bases in the middle. CDR3 sequence reads: CASSLVSGARSNQPQHF. The CDR3 DNA follows: TGTGCCAGCAGCTTAGTCTCCGGGGCGCGGAGCAATCAGCCCCAGCATTTT.

This clone appeared a few times. The rearrangement links TRBV29-1 to TRBJ1-2, with D maybe TRBD1 (6 bases). Trimming took off 4 bases at V and 4 bases at J, with 7 bases between the two ends. This CDR3 comprises 11 residues. Germline values: CDR1 SQVTM, CDR2 ANQGSEA. The CDR3 DNA is TGCAGCGTTGGGGGGCCCTATGGCTACACCTTC. This codes for CSVGGPYGYTF.

The rearrangement uses TRBV7-8 and TRBJ2-2; 9 bases fit TRBD1. V gave up 2 bases and J gave up 3 bases; unmatched junction bases: 4. CDR3 size: 16 residues. Germline CDR1 and CDR2: SGHVS and FQNEAQ. Here the CDR3 reads CASSLNRGLDTGELFF. DNA for the CDR3: TGTGCCAGCAGCTTAAACAGGGGGCTGGACACCGGGGAGCTGTTTTTT.

This rearrangement joins TRBV11-1 to TRBJ2-5; tentatively, D is TRBD1 (6 bases). The CDR3 loop spans 17 amino acids. Trimming shortened V by 2 bases and J by 2 bases, and 18 bases separated the two germline ends. Germline V gene lookup returns CDR1 SGHAT and CDR2 FQDESV (reference sequence). CDR3 in amino acids: CASSLSLWGRIQETQYF. CDR3 in DNA: TGTGCCAGCAGCTTAAGCTTGTGGGGGCGAATTCAAGAGACCCAGTACTTC.

This clone has only a few counts. V and J are TRBV7-9 and TRBJ2-2; no clear D gene. The CDR3 contains 15 residues. V lost 1 base, J lost 0 bases, and 6 bases lay in between. Germline values: CDR1 SEHNR, CDR2 FQNEAQ (reference sequence). This chain's CDR3 is CASSLEGANTGELFF. The CDR3 DNA reads as TGTGCCAGCAGCTTAGAGGGTGCGAACACCGGGGAGCTGTTTTTT.

This chain joins TRBV9 and TRBJ2-1; 11 bases are shared with TRBD2. Germline V gene sequence: CDR1 SGDLS, CDR2 YYNGEE. V lost 3 bases, J lost 5 bases, and 7 bases stayed unmatched. This CDR3 has 16 amino acids. In nucleotides, the CDR3 is TGTGCCAGCAGCGCCCGACTAGCGGGGATCCACAATGAGCAGTTCTTC. Amino acid sequence: CASSARLAGIHNEQFF.

This clone was recorded a few times. Compared with germline, one end of the junction differs, possibly owing to a read error. For the CDR3, the DNA is TGTGCTAGCAGCTTGACAGGGAGCCAAGAGACCCAGTACTTC. Translating gives CASSLTGSQETQYF. This chain links TRBV7-7 with TRBJ2-5, with 7 bases identical to TRBD1. The CDR3 runs to 14 residues. Germline CDR1 and CDR2: SSHAT and FNYEAQ (reference sequence).

The sample holds a few counts of this clone. The chain recombines TRBV25-1 with TRBJ2-7; possible D gene TRBD2, 5 bases. The V end lost 5 bases, the J end lost 4 bases, and 12 bases lay between the germline ends. Germline loops: CDR1 MGHDK, CDR2 SYGVNS. The length of the CDR3 is 13 residues. CDR3 sequence reads: CASSTPSGYEQYF. CDR3 in DNA: TGTGCCAGCAGTACCCCTTCGGGGTACGAGCAGTACTTC.

V is TRBV5-1 and J is TRBJ2-1; 11 bases fit TRBD2. Germline V gene data show CDR1 as SGHRS and CDR2 as YFSETQ. This CDR3 is built from 15 residues. V was clipped by 4 bases and J by 8 bases; unmatched bases: 8. The CDR3 nucleotides are TGCGCCAGCAGCGTACTAGCGGGAGAATCCTATGAGCAGTTCTTC. Protein: CASSVLAGESYEQFF.

The genes are TRBV9 and TRBJ2-1, with D maybe TRBD1 (7 bases). V lost 0 bases and J lost 8, with 18 bases in between. The CDR3 covers 16 residues. CDR1 and CDR2 (germline): SGDLS, YYNGEE. In DNA form, the CDR3 reads TGTGCCAGCAGCGTAGGCAGGGGGGCGATACTAGATGAGCAGTTCTTC. Translated, it gives CASSVGRGAILDEQFF.

There are a few counts of this clone. The chain links TRBV9 to TRBJ2-3; 11 positions agree with TRBD2. The CDR3 loop spans 16 amino acids. V lost 0 bases to trimming and J lost 6 bases; unmatched junction nucleotides: 6. Germline CDR1 is SGDLS and CDR2 is YYNGEE. DNA of the CDR3: TGTGCCAGCAGCGTAGGATCTAGCGGGGGGCTGGATACGCAGTATTTT. It is translated as CASSVGSSGGLDTQYF.

This chain connects TRBV18 to TRBJ1-1, with 7 bases identical to TRBD1. This CDR3 has 14 residues. J gave up 3 bases and V 3 bases, and 4 bases lay outside the gene matches. Germline V CDR1 and CDR2: KGHSH, LQKENI. The CDR3 loop is CASSPLTGYTEAFF. The CDR3 bases are TGTGCCAGCTCACCTTTGACAGGGTACACTGAAGCTTTCTTT. The full variable domain, completed using reference TRBV18 and TRBJ1-1, is NAGVMQNPRHLVRRRGQEARLRCSPMKGHSHVYWYRQLPEEGLKFMVYLQKENIIDESGMPKERFSAEFPKEGPSILRIQQVVRGDSAAYFCASSPLTGYTEAFFGQGTRLTVV.

The chain is built from TRBV15 and TRBJ2-7; TRBD2 matches at 8 bases. The germline V gene encodes CDR1 LNHNV and CDR2 YYDKDF (reference sequence). The CDR3 is 15 residues long. Trimming took 7 bases from V and 1 from J; bases not matched to a gene: 9. CDR3 coding DNA: TGTGCCACCAAGTCGGGACTAGGTATTTCCTACGAGCAGTACTTC. Translation: CATKSGLGISYEQYF.

A few counts support this clone. This chain connects TRBV7-9 to TRBJ1-2; D is unresolved. With 2 bases removed from V and 2 bases from J, the gap between germline ends came to 9 bases. The CDR3 runs 14 residues. Germline V lookup: CDR1 SEHNR, CDR2 FQNEAQ (reference sequence). In DNA form, the CDR3 reads TGTGCCAGCAGCTTACTTGAGAAGAACTATGGCTACACCTTC. Protein product: CASSLLEKNYGYTF.